This T cell receptor (beta chain) was obtained from a study of shared clonotypes between healthy human individuals. Remarks on this clone: Its antigen is as yet unknown.

CD8 cells regarded as naive lacked CD45RO, were positively chosen for CCR7, and omitted terminally differentiated effector memory CD45RA+ cells. Sequenced by immunoSEQ multiplex PCR; TCRdb stores in-frame clones only, minus some. The profile shows approximately 1.9 million clones, just over 90% of them singletons. Study results and limitations: A few donors showed sharing of approximately 5% of naive CD4 clonotypes.

CDR1 and CDR2 from the germline V gene are LNHNV and YYDKDF (reference sequence). This CDR3 contains 14 residues. V lost 2 bases, J lost 0 bases, and 8 bases lay in between. Sequencing was done on a sample of naive CD8+ T cells from PBMCs. This receptor was identified in a man between 18 and 35 years old in good health. Some clones in this sample may be carry-over from other donors' samples. The genes are TRBV15 and TRBJ2-7, with D unclear. The CDR3 DNA sequence: TGTGCCACCAGCAGACTAACGGGCTCCTACGAGCAGTACTTC. Translated, it gives CATSRLTGSYEQYF. Filled out from reference TRBV15 and TRBJ2-7, the complete variable domain reads DAMVIQNPRYQVTQFGKPVTLSCSQTLNHNVMYWYQQKSSQAPKLLFHYYDKDFNNEADTPDNFQSRRPNTSFCFLDIRSPGLGDTAMYLCATSRLTGSYEQYFGPGTRLTVT.